The 6 T cell receptor beta chains reported below all come from one sample, sequenced in a study of blood T cells in healthy people across ages. For the second PCR, which ran for roughly 7 to 11 cycles, a sample-barcoded 5' primer and a J-beta primer mix were used. TCRdb ran MiXCR on the 5' RACE reads and lists one entry per CDR3 protein. The table includes about 1.8 million distinct CDR3 sequences, around 50% detected once. The sequenced material came from blood. Receptor source: a woman aged 35 to 49 in good health.

J is TRBJ2-1 and V is TRBV27; 10 nucleotides align to TRBD2. V was pared by 4 bases and J by 7 bases, with 13 bases of the junction left unmatched. There are 17 residues in the CDR3. Germline CDR1 reads MNHEY; CDR2 reads SMNVEV (reference sequence). The CDR3 sequence: CASSSLWKRGGMNEQFF. The DNA of the CDR3 is TGTGCCAGCAGTTCTTTGTGGAAGCGGGGGGGAATGAATGAGCAGTTCTTC.

The chain employs TRBV5-4 and TRBJ2-7; TRBD1 is a possible D gene (5 bases). This CDR3 spans 14 amino acids. The germline V gene encodes CDR1 SGHNT and CDR2 YYREEE (reference sequence). V was shortened by 0 bases and J by 2 bases, with 9 bases between the two germline ends. CDR3: CASSLDRNPYEQYF. The CDR3 DNA reads as TGTGCCAGCAGCTTGGACAGGAACCCCTACGAGCAGTACTTC.

The chain recombines TRBV28 with TRBJ2-3; 8 bases line up with TRBD2. In germline, CDR1 is MDHEN, CDR2 SYDVKM. Trimming removed 5 bases from V and 4 bases from J; junction bases left unmatched: 14. The CDR3 totals 17 residues. The CDR3 protein is CASSKAGGAGSADTQYF. The DNA for the CDR3 is TGTGCCAGCAGTAAAGCCGGGGGGGCAGGTTCCGCAGATACGCAGTATTTT.

V and J are TRBV5-1 and TRBJ2-7, with TRBD2 matching 13 bases. The V gene's germline CDR1 is SGHRS and CDR2 YFSETQ. This CDR3 is built from 17 residues. V lost 2 bases and J lost 2; bases outside the gene matches: 7. DNA of the CDR3: TGCGCCAGCAGCTTAAGTCCCGGGACTAGCGGGGCCTACGAGCAGTACTTC. Amino acid sequence: CASSLSPGTSGAYEQYF.

The chain combines TRBV19 with TRBJ2-1; D is possibly TRBD1 or TRBD2 (7 bases each). Between the trimmed V and J ends, which lost 3 bases and 3 bases, there was a span of 12 bases. The germline CDR1 and CDR2 sequences are LNHDA and SQIVND (reference sequence). CDR3 length: 15 amino acids. Written as DNA, the CDR3 is TGTGCCAGTAGTATCCCAGGGGGGGACTACAATGAGCAGTTCTTC. This codes for CASSIPGGDYNEQFF.

The chain employs TRBV3-1 and TRBJ2-7; TRBD2 agrees at 12 bases. The V gene's germline CDR1 is LGHDT and CDR2 YNNKEL (reference sequence). The CDR3 consists of 16 residues. V was pared by 0 bases and J by 5 bases, with 5 bases of the junction left unmatched. CDR3 residues: CASSQDLGLAGNEQYF. For the CDR3, the DNA is TGTGCCAGCAGCCAAGATCTTGGACTAGCGGGGAACGAGCAGTACTTC.